The next 22 T cell receptor beta chains were all read from a single sample in a study of T cell changes during pregnancy in multiple sclerosis. Only in-frame clones appear in the TCRdb table, and some are missing; sequencing was by immunoSEQ multiplex PCR. This table holds under 55,000 clones, approximately 91% found once. The material sequenced was CD4+ T cells from peripheral blood mononuclear cells, taken after pregnancy. The receptors stem from a female donor in good health, enrolled as a control in a pregnancy study.

J is TRBJ2-2 and V is TRBV4-1, with 9 positions matching TRBD1. The CDR3 sequence is 15 residues long. The germline V gene encodes CDR1 MGHRA and CDR2 YSYEKL. V lost 9 bases, J lost 5 bases, and 10 bases stayed unmatched. This CDR3 is CASRVTGGRTGELFF. CDR3 in DNA: TGCGCCAGTCGTGTCACAGGGGGCCGGACCGGGGAGCTGTTTTTT.

The chain links TRBV30 to TRBJ2-3; D is possibly TRBD1 (6 bases). Germline V lookup: CDR1 GTSNPN, CDR2 SVGIG (reference sequence). V shed 4 bases and J shed 1 base, with 18 bases lying between them. The CDR3 is 16 amino acids. Here the CDR3 reads CAWKRTVEGGTDTQYF. DNA for the CDR3: TGTGCCTGGAAGCGGACGGTCGAGGGGGGCACAGATACGCAGTATTTT.

This chain links TRBV5-1 with TRBJ2-1; the match to TRBD2 covers 13 bases. V trimming: 4 bases; J trimming: 6 bases; junction bases outside the gene matches: 7. From germline, CDR1 is SGHRS and CDR2 YFSETQ. This CDR3 contains 16 residues. As DNA, the CDR3 is TGCGCCAGCAGCATAACTAGCGGGGGGGCCCGCAATGAGCAGTTCTTC. Translating it yields CASSITSGGARNEQFF.

V and J are TRBV6-5 and TRBJ2-3; 7 bases map to TRBD2. The CDR3 is 15 residues long. Per germline, CDR1 MNHEY and CDR2 SVGAGI. With 5 bases clipped from V and 1 base from J, the junction kept 6 bases outside the gene matches. This CDR3 is CASSLGLGGTDTQYF. As DNA, the CDR3 is TGTGCCAGCAGTCTTGGACTAGGGGGCACAGATACGCAGTATTTT.

The chain uses TRBV28 and TRBJ1-1; no clear D gene. The CDR3 runs to 15 residues. Germline CDR1 and CDR2: MDHEN and SYDVKM. V shed 7 bases and J shed 2 bases, with 17 bases lying between them. CDR3 amino acids: CASKLVERINTEAFF. In DNA form, the CDR3 reads TGTGCCAGCAAGCTTGTGGAGAGGATCAACACTGAAGCTTTCTTT.

This clone was seen only a few times. This chain uses TRBV14 with TRBJ1-2; D is ambiguous. In germline, CDR1 is SGHDN, CDR2 FVKESK. The V gene lost 3 bases and the J gene lost 4 bases, with 9 bases spanning the gap. The CDR3 has 13 amino acids. CDR3 DNA sequence: TGTGCCAGCAGCCAGTCGAGGCCCTATGGCTACACCTTC. Protein sequence: CASSQSRPYGYTF. The variable domain in full, with the rest retrieved from reference TRBV14 and TRBJ1-2, is EAGVTQFPSHSVIEKGQTVTLRCDPISGHDNLYWYRRVMGKEIKFLLHFVKESKQDESGMPNNRFLAERTGGTYSTLKVQPAELEDSGVYFCASSQSRPYGYTFGSGTRLTVV.

This sequence joins TRBV10-3 and TRBJ2-7; D gene uncertain. Trimming removed 8 bases at V and 6 bases at J, with 8 bases between. CDR1 ENHRY and CDR2 SYGVKD come from the germline V gene. This CDR3 comprises 10 residues. CDR3 DNA sequence: TGTGCCATCGGAGTGACCGAGCAGTACTTC. Translating it yields CAIGVTEQYF.

The V and J genes are TRBV5-1 and TRBJ1-1; 9 nucleotides align to TRBD1. The V segment lost 2 bases and the J segment 3 bases; nucleotides outside the gene matches: 14. Looked up from germline, CDR1 is SGHRS and CDR2 is YFSETQ. The CDR3 is made up of 18 amino acids. DNA of the CDR3: TGCGCCAGCAGCTTCGGTCCTTTGAGACAGGGGGAGCACACTGAAGCTTTCTTT. It specifies CASSFGPLRQGEHTEAFF.

The CDR3 is CASSFGLAQYNEQFF. The CDR3 bases are TGTGCCAGCAGCTTTGGACTAGCGCAGTACAATGAGCAGTTCTTC. V and J are TRBV5-4 and TRBJ2-1, with TRBD2 matching over 9 bases. The CDR3 is 15 residues long. Per the germline V gene, CDR1 is SGHNT and CDR2 is YYREEE (reference sequence). J was trimmed by 4 bases and V by 2 bases; bases with no gene match: 4.

J is TRBJ2-1 and V is TRBV19, with 8 bases identical to TRBD1. J was trimmed by 1 base and V by 9 bases; bases with no gene match: 2. Germline values: CDR1 LNHDA, CDR2 SQIVND (reference sequence). This CDR3 contains 13 residues. DNA for the CDR3: TGTGCCAGACAGGGGGATTCCTACAATGAGCAGTTCTTC. It specifies CARQGDSYNEQFF. Filled out from reference TRBV19 and TRBJ2-1, the complete variable domain reads DGGITQSPKYLFRKEGQNVTLSCEQNLNHDAMYWYRQDPGQGLRLIYYSQIVNDFQKGDIAEGYSVSREKKESFPLTVTSAQKNPTAFYLCARQGDSYNEQFFGPGTRLTVL.

This chain uses TRBV11-2 with TRBJ1-4, with 8 nucleotides matching TRBD1. CDR1 and CDR2 (germline): SGHAT, FQNNGV. Trimming took 5 bases from V and 5 from J; bases not matched to a gene: 7. This CDR3 spans 15 amino acids. The chain's CDR3 is CASSESRQGNEKLFF. In DNA form, the CDR3 reads TGTGCCAGCAGCGAGAGTAGACAGGGGAATGAAAAACTGTTTTTT. The full variable domain, rest sourced from reference TRBV11-2 and TRBJ1-4, is EAGVAQSPRYKIIEKRQSVAFWCNPISGHATLYWYQQILGQGPKLLIQFQNNGVVDDSQLPKDRFSAERLKGVDSTLKIQPAKLEDSAVYLCASSESRQGNEKLFFGSGTQLSVL.

This chain uses TRBV2 with TRBJ2-1, with TRBD2 as a possible D gene (6 bases). Germline loops: CDR1 SNHLY, CDR2 FYNNEI. The CDR3 is 12 amino acids. Trimming took off 4 bases at V and 9 bases at J, with 10 bases between the two ends. DNA for the CDR3: TGTGCCAGCAGTGGGACTATGACTGAGCAGTTCTTC. It yields the protein CASSGTMTEQFF.

The V gene is TRBV15, the J gene TRBJ2-2, with a tentative D call TRBD1 (5 bases). The length of the CDR3 is 14 residues. The ends were cut back, 0 bases at V and 5 bases at J, with 7 bases in the middle. Germline V gene sequence: CDR1 LNHNV, CDR2 YYDKDF (reference sequence). The CDR3 here is CATSREQGTGELFF. CDR3 DNA: TGTGCCACCAGCAGAGAGCAGGGAACCGGGGAGCTGTTTTTT.

The chain recombines TRBV7-9 with TRBJ2-2; 9 bases match TRBD2. Trimming removed 4 bases from V and 7 bases from J; junction bases left unmatched: 13. The germline V gene has CDR1 SEHNR and CDR2 FQNEAQ (reference sequence). The CDR3 spans 17 residues. CDR3: CASSSQGSGRFSGELFF. CDR3 sequence (DNA): TGTGCCAGCAGCTCCCAAGGAAGCGGGAGGTTCAGCGGGGAGCTGTTTTTT. The variable domain in full, with the rest retrieved from reference TRBV7-9 and TRBJ2-2, is DTGVSQNPRHKITKRGQNVTFRCDPISEHNRLYWYRQTLGQGPEFLTYFQNEAQLEKSRLLSDRFSAERPKGSFSTLEIQRTEQGDSAMYLCASSSQGSGRFSGELFFGEGSRLTVL.

V usage is TRBV29-1 and J usage is TRBJ2-7; D not certain. The CDR3 extends over 12 amino acids. V lost 6 bases and J 5 bases, leaving 14 bases between the germline ends. Germline V CDR1 and CDR2: SQVTM, ANQGSEA. CDR3 protein: CSVRPVRNEQYF. The DNA of the CDR3 is TGCAGCGTCCGGCCAGTGAGGAACGAGCAGTACTTC.

The CDR3 sequence is CAISTPRGGSSYNEQFF. The CDR3 coding sequence is TGTGCCATCAGCACCCCTCGGGGCGGGAGCTCCTACAATGAGCAGTTCTTC. V is TRBV10-3 and J is TRBJ2-1; 7 nucleotides match TRBD2. V trimming: 6 bases; J trimming: 0 bases; junction bases outside the gene matches: 11. In germline, CDR1 is ENHRY, CDR2 SYGVKD. This CDR3 contains 17 residues.

V gene TRBV11-1 combines with J gene TRBJ2-1, with D possibly TRBD2 on 6 matching bases. This CDR3 has 17 amino acids. Germline V gene lookup returns CDR1 SGHAT and CDR2 FQDESV (reference sequence). Trimming stripped 2 bases from V and 5 bases from J, with 19 bases between. DNA of the CDR3: TGTGCCAGCAGCTTACCAGCCGGGACTCGACCGAACAATGAGCAGTTCTTC. Amino acid sequence: CASSLPAGTRPNNEQFF.

This clone showed up just once. The rearrangement links TRBV9 to TRBJ2-1; 13 bases align to TRBD2. CDR3 size: 15 residues. CDR1 is SGDLS, CDR2 YYNGEE, per germline. Trimming cost V 3 bases and J 7 bases; bases outside gene matches: 4. The CDR3 DNA reads TGTGCCAGCAGCGCTACTAGCGGGAGGGGTAATGAGCAGTTCTTC. Its protein is CASSATSGRGNEQFF.

V gene TRBV6-5 combines with J gene TRBJ2-1; D perhaps matches TRBD1 (7 bases). The V gene lost 5 bases and the J gene lost 9 bases, with 20 bases spanning the gap. From germline, CDR1 is MNHEY and CDR2 SVGAGI. The CDR3 has 15 amino acids. In DNA form, the CDR3 reads TGTGCCAGCAGTCCAAGGGGGCGAGCGGGTGTTGAGCAGTTCTTC. Its translation: CASSPRGRAGVEQFF.

This clone appeared once. This sequence joins TRBV7-9 and TRBJ1-3; D gene ambiguous. Deletions cut 2 bases from V and 4 bases from J, with 18 bases between. Germline V gene data show CDR1 as SEHNR and CDR2 as FQNEAQ (reference sequence). The CDR3 covers 17 residues. The CDR3 loop reads CASSLFTDGRGGNTIYF. The CDR3 DNA follows: TGTGCCAGCAGCTTATTTACGGATGGCCGGGGAGGAAACACCATATATTTT.

As concerns this clone: The identical CDR3 is also encoded by other nucleotide sequences in the sample. The V and J genes are TRBV27 and TRBJ2-7; 10 positions agree with TRBD2. In germline, CDR1 is MNHEY, CDR2 SMNVEV (reference sequence). The CDR3 is 16 residues long. The V and J ends lost 2 bases and 3 bases, in that order; junction bases with no gene match: 7. The CDR3 region is CASSLRRTSGRYEQYF. The DNA of the CDR3 is TGTGCCAGCAGTTTACGACGGACTAGCGGCCGCTACGAGCAGTACTTC.

This rearrangement joins TRBV5-4 to TRBJ2-5; D perhaps matches TRBD2 (6 bases). Germline CDR1 SGHNT, CDR2 YYREEE (reference sequence). Deletions cut 0 bases from V and 5 bases from J, with 17 bases between. The CDR3 extends over 16 amino acids. CDR3 in DNA: TGTGCCAGCAGCTTGGGGGCGGGGTTGAGGGGTGAGACCCAGTACTTC. It encodes CASSLGAGLRGETQYF. Together with reference TRBV5-4 and TRBJ2-5, the CDR3 gives the full variable domain: ETGVTQSPTHLIKTRGQQVTLRCSSQSGHNTVSWYQQALGQGPQFIFQYYREEENGRGNFPPRFSGLQFPNYSSELNVNALELDDSALYLCASSLGAGLRGETQYFGPGTRLLVL.